One sample yielded the 5 T cell receptor beta chains listed below, sequenced in a study of vaccination and CD4 T cells after COVID-19. One entry per CDR3 protein results from TCRdb running MiXCR on the PCR reads. The sample comprises 20,000 to 25,000 distinct CDR3 sequences, about 50% of which are singletons, and around 0.94% rests with the top ten. The sequenced sample was CD4+ T cells from blood, obtained before SARS-CoV-2 vaccination. Source of these receptors: a human donor who had recovered from COVID-19.

This clonotype has a handful of counts. The CDR3 nucleotides are TGCGCCAGCAGCCACCCGTTGGATACGCAGTATTTT. This gives the protein CASSHPLDTQYF. V and J are TRBV4-1 and TRBJ2-3; D gene ambiguous. The V gene's germline CDR1 is MGHRA and CDR2 YSYEKL. CDR3 size: 12 residues. The ends were cut back, 3 bases at V and 6 bases at J, with 7 bases in the middle.

The chain has TRBV29-1 and TRBJ1-1, with D possibly being TRBD1 (6 bases). Trimming stripped 3 bases from V and 5 bases from J, with 13 bases between. This CDR3 is 13 amino acids long. Germline V gene sequence: CDR1 SQVTM, CDR2 ANQGSEA. In DNA form, the CDR3 reads TGCAGCGTTGATGAGGGGGGGCGGACTGAAGCTTTCTTT. Translating gives CSVDEGGRTEAFF.

This clonotype was found a few times. Here the CDR3 reads CAISPGDYGYTF. The CDR3 DNA is TGTGCCATCAGTCCAGGGGACTATGGCTACACCTTC. The chain uses TRBV10-3 and TRBJ1-2; a possible D gene is TRBD1 (6 bases). The CDR3 has 12 residues. From germline, CDR1 is ENHRY and CDR2 SYGVKD. Trimming shortened V by 5 bases and J by 3 bases, and 7 bases separated the two germline ends.

This chain joins TRBV19 and TRBJ2-3; 12 nucleotides align to TRBD2. The CDR3 covers 16 residues. The ends lost 6 bases at V and 2 bases at J; junction bases unmatched: 6. CDR1 is LNHDA, CDR2 SQIVND, per germline (reference sequence). The CDR3 DNA is TGTGCCAGTAGATCAGGACTAGCGGGGACCACAGATACGCAGTATTTT. This encodes CASRSGLAGTTDTQYF.

The rearrangement uses TRBV2 and TRBJ2-4; 10 bases line up with TRBD2. This CDR3 contains 17 residues. Germline assignment: CDR1 SNHLY and CDR2 FYNNEI. Losses at the gene ends were 3 bases for V and 8 bases for J; bases not matched to a gene: 13. The CDR3 DNA reads TGTGCCAGCAGTGATTGGCTAGCGGGAGCGAGTGGAGACATTCAGTACTTC. Its protein is CASSDWLAGASGDIQYF.